Below are 20 T cell receptor beta chains sequenced from a single sample in a study of early T cells in non-severe SARS-CoV-2 infection. TCRdb re-analysed the 5' RACE reads in MiXCR, keeping a single row per CDR3 protein. This table holds around 49,000 distinct CDR3 sequences, roughly 10% found once. Sequencing was done on a sample of whole blood. The receptors were sampled from an adult who was a healthcare worker with PCR-confirmed SARS-CoV-2 infection or an uninfected control (not recorded which).

A few counts support this clonotype. The J gene is TRBJ1-1, the V gene TRBV5-1; D is undetermined. V lost 0 bases and J lost 6, with 12 bases in between. The length of the CDR3 is 14 residues. Germline V gene data show CDR1 as SGHRS and CDR2 as YFSETQ. CDR3 nucleotides: TGCGCCAGCAGCTTGGGGGCGGGGATACCTGAAGCTTTCTTT. Encoded protein: CASSLGAGIPEAFF.

This clonotype has at least ten counts. CDR3 protein: CASSLERESYNEQFF. The CDR3 nucleotides read TGTGCCAGCAGCTTGGAGCGGGAATCCTACAATGAGCAGTTCTTC. The V and J genes are TRBV5-8 and TRBJ2-1, with 7 bases identical to TRBD2. The CDR3 loop spans 15 amino acids. V shed 0 bases, J shed 1 base, and the junction held 1 base outside the gene matches. Per the germline V gene, CDR1 is SGHTS and CDR2 is YDEGEE.

The chain employs TRBV7-2 and TRBJ2-1, with D unresolved. CDR1 is SGHTA, CDR2 FQGNSA, per germline. CDR3 length: 15 amino acids. Trimming took 1 base from V and 6 from J, leaving 13 bases between them. For the CDR3, the DNA is TGTGCCAGCAGCTTAGAAAGGTGGGCAAGCAATGAGCAGTTCTTC. Translation gives CASSLERWASNEQFF.

As DNA, the CDR3 is TGCGCCAGCAGCTTGGAACCCCAGGATACGCAGTATTTT. Translated, it gives CASSLEPQDTQYF. The V gene is TRBV5-1, the J gene TRBJ2-3, with D unclear. V lost 0 bases to trimming and J lost 6 bases, with 8 bases between them. The CDR3 spans 13 residues. Per the germline V gene, CDR1 is SGHRS and CDR2 is YFSETQ.

This clonotype was observed at least ten times. The rearrangement joins TRBV19 to TRBJ2-2; 8 bases are a match to TRBD1. Germline assignment: CDR1 LNHDA and CDR2 SQIVND (reference sequence). The CDR3 is made up of 15 amino acids. J lost 0 bases, V lost 6 bases, and 3 bases had no gene match. CDR3 loop: CASRPGGPNTGELFF. The CDR3 bases are TGTGCCAGTAGGCCAGGGGGCCCGAACACCGGGGAGCTGTTTTTT.

This clonotype was counted many times. CDR3 region: CASNKRQGPNYGYTF. CDR3 nucleotide sequence: TGTGCCAGCAATAAAAGACAGGGGCCAAACTATGGCTACACCTTC. V gene TRBV27 combines with J gene TRBJ1-2; TRBD1 matches at 8 bases. There are 15 residues in the CDR3. Germline trimming cut 7 bases from V and 2 bases from J; bases unmatched to any gene: 9. Germline V gene data show CDR1 as MNHEY and CDR2 as SMNVEV (reference sequence).

This clonotype has just a few counts. V gene TRBV7-8 combines with J gene TRBJ2-3; no reliable D call. Germline CDR1 reads SGHVS; CDR2 reads FQNEAQ. The CDR3 is 12 amino acids. Trimming took 7 bases from V and 0 from J, leaving 5 bases between them. CDR3 protein: CASTHSTDTQYF. The CDR3 region has the DNA TGTGCCAGCACCCATAGCACAGATACGCAGTATTTT.

This clonotype was observed a few times. The V and J genes are TRBV7-9 and TRBJ2-1; 10 bases agree with TRBD1. In germline, CDR1 is SEHNR, CDR2 FQNEAQ (reference sequence). Trimming at V came to 5 bases and at J to 7 bases, leaving 8 bases not matched to a gene. The CDR3 has 15 amino acids. In DNA form, the CDR3 reads TGTGCCAGCAGCCGTCGGGACAGGGGAACGAATGAGCAGTTCTTC. This codes for CASSRRDRGTNEQFF.

This clonotype was seen ten or more times. The chain couples TRBV5-1 to TRBJ1-5; 7 bases map to TRBD1. This CDR3 contains 14 residues. Germline V gene sequence: CDR1 SGHRS, CDR2 YFSETQ. The junction had 4 bases not matched to a gene; V was cut back by 4 bases and J by 3 bases. The CDR3 loop is CASSPGQHNQPQHF. The CDR3 nucleotides are TGCGCCAGCAGCCCGGGACAGCACAATCAGCCCCAGCATTTT.

CDR3 sequence (DNA): TGTGCCAGTAGTATCCAACAGGCAAAGAACTATGGCTACACCTTC. This translates into CASSIQQAKNYGYTF. J is TRBJ1-2 and V is TRBV19, with TRBD1 as a possible D gene (5 bases). V gave up 3 bases and J gave up 2 bases, with 13 bases separating them. The CDR3 is made up of 15 amino acids. Per germline, CDR1 LNHDA and CDR2 SQIVND (reference sequence). Drawing the rest from reference TRBV19 and TRBJ1-2, the complete variable domain is DGGITQSPKYLFRKEGQNVTLSCEQNLNHDAMYWYRQDPGQGLRLIYYSQIVNDFQKGDIAEGYSVSREKKESFPLTVTSAQKNPTAFYLCASSIQQAKNYGYTFGSGTRLTVV.

The table lists this clonotype with many counts. This chain connects TRBV3-1 to TRBJ2-7; TRBD2 aligns across 9 bases. Germline values: CDR1 LGHDT, CDR2 YNNKEL (reference sequence). V lost 4 bases and J lost 3; bases outside the gene matches: 7. This CDR3 comprises 15 residues. The CDR3 nucleotides are TGTGCCAGCAGCCCTCAGGGGCGGGAGGGCTACGAGCAGTACTTC. As protein: CASSPQGREGYEQYF.

The rearrangement joins TRBV11-1 to TRBJ2-3; D is perhaps TRBD1 (6 bases). Trimming took 5 bases from V and 0 from J, leaving 12 bases between them. The CDR3 totals 15 residues. Germline lookup yields CDR1 SGHAT and CDR2 FQDESV (reference sequence). The CDR3 spells CASSPTGTSTDTQYF. The CDR3 nucleotides read TGTGCCAGCAGCCCGACAGGTACTAGCACAGATACGCAGTATTTT.

This clonotype was observed many times. The chain joins TRBV11-2 to TRBJ2-1; TRBD1 might be the D (6 bases). V lost 5 bases, J lost 5 bases, and 13 bases lay in between. The CDR3 extends over 14 amino acids. Germline lookup yields CDR1 SGHAT and CDR2 FQNNGV. The CDR3 here is CASSRDILDNEQFF. The CDR3 DNA sequence: TGTGCCAGCAGCCGGGACATCTTGGACAATGAGCAGTTCTTC.

The chain recombines TRBV19 with TRBJ1-5; the D is unclear. The CDR3 loop spans 17 amino acids. Germline V gene lookup returns CDR1 LNHDA and CDR2 SQIVND (reference sequence). The V gene lost 4 bases and the J gene lost 0 bases, with 16 bases spanning the gap. DNA for the CDR3: TGTGCCAGTAGTACACCCCGGACTTTCACTAGCAATCAGCCCCAGCATTTT. It is translated as CASSTPRTFTSNQPQHF.

On this clonotype: A read error may account for a junction end that differs from germline. This chain connects TRBV12-3 or TRBV12-4 to TRBJ2-1; 9 bases are a match to TRBD2. The CDR3 is 15 residues long. The CDR3 here is CASLSGRLSYNQQFF. Written as DNA, the CDR3 is TGTGCCAGCCTGAGCGGGAGGCTTTCCTACAATCAGCAGTTCTTC.

For this clonotype: A much bigger clone sits one base away, suggesting this may be a read error. The CDR3 end shows no conserved phenylalanine or tryptophan, and so a read error is likely. V gene TRBV20-1 combines with J gene TRBJ2-7; D uncertain. CDR1 is DFQATT, CDR2 SNEGSKA, per germline (reference sequence). There are 11 residues in the CDR3. The germline V and J ends were trimmed by 2 bases and 3 bases, with 5 bases remaining between them. CDR3 protein: CSARRNYEQYI. CDR3 bases: TGCAGTGCTAGAAGGAACTACGAGCAGTACATC.

The V call is TRBV28, the J call TRBJ2-3, with 10 bases lining up with TRBD1. This CDR3 region has 16 residues. The V and J ends lost 5 bases and 2 bases, in that order; junction bases with no gene match: 7. Germline V gene data show CDR1 as MDHEN and CDR2 as SYDVKM. In nucleotides, the CDR3 is TGTGCCAGCAGTCTCTCCGGGACAGGGGTCACAGATACGCAGTATTTT. It codes for CASSLSGTGVTDTQYF. Based on the CDR3 plus reference TRBV28 and TRBJ2-3, the full variable domain is DVKVTQSSRYLVKRTGEKVFLECVQDMDHENMFWYRQDPGLGLRLIYFSYDVKMKEKGDIPEGYSVSREKKERFSLILESASTNQTSMYLCASSLSGTGVTDTQYFGPGTRLTVL.

This clonotype was picked up many times. The chain is built from TRBV24-1 and TRBJ1-1; 10 bases fit TRBD1. Germline V lookup: CDR1 KGHDR, CDR2 SFDVKD. CDR3 length equals 14 residues. V gave up 7 bases and J gave up 0 bases; unmatched junction bases: 1. Written as DNA, the CDR3 is TGTGCCACCAGGGGACAGGGGATGAACACTGAAGCTTTCTTT. It yields the protein CATRGQGMNTEAFF.

CDR3 loop: CSASLRLGLSYEQYF. CDR3 DNA sequence: TGCAGTGCTAGCCTTAGACTTGGACTAAGCTACGAGCAGTACTTC. The rearrangement links TRBV20-1 to TRBJ2-7, with a weak D call TRBD2 (6 bases). V was pared by 3 bases and J by 3 bases, with 18 bases between. The CDR3 runs 15 residues. Germline CDR1 reads DFQATT; CDR2 reads SNEGSKA (reference sequence).

The V gene is TRBV7-2, the J gene TRBJ2-2; 10 nucleotides line up with TRBD2. J lost 7 bases, V lost 5 bases, and 13 bases had no gene match. This CDR3 is 17 amino acids long. The germline V gene has CDR1 SGHTA and CDR2 FQGNSA. For the CDR3, the DNA is TGTGCCAGCAGCGGTCGGACTAGCGGTCGGATGGGCGGGGAGCTGTTTTTT. This sequence encodes CASSGRTSGRMGGELFF.